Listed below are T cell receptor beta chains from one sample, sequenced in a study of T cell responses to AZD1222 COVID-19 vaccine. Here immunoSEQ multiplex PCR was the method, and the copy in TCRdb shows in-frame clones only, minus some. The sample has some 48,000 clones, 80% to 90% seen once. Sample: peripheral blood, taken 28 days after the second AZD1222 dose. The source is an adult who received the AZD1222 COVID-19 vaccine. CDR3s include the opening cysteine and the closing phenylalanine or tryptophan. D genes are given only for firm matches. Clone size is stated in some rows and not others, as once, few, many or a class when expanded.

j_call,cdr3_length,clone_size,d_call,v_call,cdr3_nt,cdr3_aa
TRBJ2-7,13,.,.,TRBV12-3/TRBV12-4,TGTGCCAGCAGTCTCGGAACAGGGTTCGAGCAGTACTTC,CASSLGTGFEQYF
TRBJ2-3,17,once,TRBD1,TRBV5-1,TGCGCCAGCAGCTCGGGCCCCGGGACAGGGGCGGCAGATACGCAGTATTTT,CASSSGPGTGAADTQYF
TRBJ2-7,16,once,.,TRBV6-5,TGTGCCAGCAGTTCCAACCCTGAAGGGGCCTCCTACGAGCAGTACTTC,CASSSNPEGASYEQYF
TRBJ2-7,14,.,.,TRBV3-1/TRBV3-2,TGTGCCAGCAGCCAGGCGGCAGGCTCCTACGAGCAGTACTTC,CASSQAAGSYEQYF
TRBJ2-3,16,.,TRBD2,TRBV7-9,TGTGCCAGCAGCTTTAGGACTAGCGGGAGTGTAGATACGCAGTATTTT,CASSFRTSGSVDTQYF
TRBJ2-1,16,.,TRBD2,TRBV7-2,TGTGCCAGCATCCCCAGCGGGAGGACCCACCTTAGTGAGCAGTTCTTC,CASIPSGRTHLSEQFF
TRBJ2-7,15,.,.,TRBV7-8,TGTGCCAGCAGCTTAGCAGGGACTCTTGGCTACGAGCAGTACTTC,CASSLAGTLGYEQYF
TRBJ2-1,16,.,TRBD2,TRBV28,TGTGCCAGCAGTGGGACTAGCGGCCCGGGGAACAATGAGCAGTTCTTC,CASSGTSGPGNNEQFF
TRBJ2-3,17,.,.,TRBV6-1,TGTGCCAGCAGTGAAAGGGAAAGGGGAGTGGTAGGAGATACGCAGTATTTT,CASSERERGVVGDTQYF
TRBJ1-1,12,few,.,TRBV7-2,TGTGCCAGCAGCTTAGTGGACACTGAAGCTTTCTTT,CASSLVDTEAFF
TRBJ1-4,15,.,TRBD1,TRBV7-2,TGTGCCAGCAGCTCGGTGGGACAGAATAATGAAAAACTGTTTTTT,CASSSVGQNNEKLFF
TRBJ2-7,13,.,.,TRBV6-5,TGTGCCACCGCGGACAGTGGGAACTACGAGCAGTACTTC,CATADSGNYEQYF
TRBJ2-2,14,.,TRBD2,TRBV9,TGTGCCAGCAGCCCCCGGACTAGCCCCGGGGAGCTGTTTTTT,CASSPRTSPGELFF
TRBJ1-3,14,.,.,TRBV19,TGTGCCAGTAGTATTGTCGCGGGCGGAAACACCATATATTTT,CASSIVAGGNTIYF
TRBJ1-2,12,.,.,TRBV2,TGTGCCAGCAGTGGCAGGTCCTATGGCTACACCTTC,CASSGRSYGYTF
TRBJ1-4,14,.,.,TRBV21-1,TGTGCCAGCAGCATTTCTGTACCCGGGGAAAAACTGTTTTTT,CASSISVPGEKLFF
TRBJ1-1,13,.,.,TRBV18,TGTGCCAGCTCACCACAGGGAGACACTGAAGCTTTCTTT,CASSPQGDTEAFF
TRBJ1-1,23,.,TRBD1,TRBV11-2,TGTGCCAGCAGTCTCCACTTGACAGGGGGCCTTCTAACACCCCGTCTCCGGATCGGTGAAGCTTTCTTT,CASSLHLTGGLLTPRLRIGEAFF
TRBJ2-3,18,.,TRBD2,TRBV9,TGTGCCAGCAGCCCGAGCGTGACTAGCGGGAGGATGACAGATACGCAGTATTTT,CASSPSVTSGRMTDTQYF